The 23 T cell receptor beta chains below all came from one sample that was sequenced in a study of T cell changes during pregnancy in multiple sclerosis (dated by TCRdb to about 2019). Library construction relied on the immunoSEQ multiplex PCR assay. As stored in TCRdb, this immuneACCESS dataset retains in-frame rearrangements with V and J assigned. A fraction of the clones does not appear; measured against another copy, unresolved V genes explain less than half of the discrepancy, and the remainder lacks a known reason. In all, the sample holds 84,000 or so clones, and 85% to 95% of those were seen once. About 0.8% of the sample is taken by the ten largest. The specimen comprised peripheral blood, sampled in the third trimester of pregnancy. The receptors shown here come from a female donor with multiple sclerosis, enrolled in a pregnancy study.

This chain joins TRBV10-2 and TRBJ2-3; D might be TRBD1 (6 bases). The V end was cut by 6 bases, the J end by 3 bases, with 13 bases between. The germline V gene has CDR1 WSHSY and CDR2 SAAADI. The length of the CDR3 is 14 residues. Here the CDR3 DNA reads TGCGCCAGCAGATCGGGACAAGGGACAGATACGCAGTATTTT. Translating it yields CASRSGQGTDTQYF.

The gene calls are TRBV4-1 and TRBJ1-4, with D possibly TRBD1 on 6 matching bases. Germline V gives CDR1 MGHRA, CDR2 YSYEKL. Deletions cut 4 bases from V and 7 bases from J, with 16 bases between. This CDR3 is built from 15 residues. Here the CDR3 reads CASSPPGGAGEKLFF. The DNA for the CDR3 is TGCGCCAGCAGCCCCCCGGGGGGCGCCGGTGAAAAACTGTTTTTT.

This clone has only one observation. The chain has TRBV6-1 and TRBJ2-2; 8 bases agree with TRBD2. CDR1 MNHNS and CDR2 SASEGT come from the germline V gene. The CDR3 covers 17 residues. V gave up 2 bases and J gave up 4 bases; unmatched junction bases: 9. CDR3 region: CASSERRIAGPTGELFF. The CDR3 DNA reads TGTGCCAGCAGTGAACGACGTATAGCGGGACCCACCGGGGAGCTGTTTTTT.

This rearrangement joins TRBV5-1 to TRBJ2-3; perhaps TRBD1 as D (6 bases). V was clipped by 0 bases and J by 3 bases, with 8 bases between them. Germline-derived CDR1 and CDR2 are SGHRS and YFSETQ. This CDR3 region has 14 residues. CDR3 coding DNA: TGCGCCAGCAGCTTGGACAGGGTGACAGATACGCAGTATTTT. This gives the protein CASSLDRVTDTQYF. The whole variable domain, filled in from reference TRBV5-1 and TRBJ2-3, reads KAGVTQTPRYLIKTRGQQVTLSCSPISGHRSVSWYQQTPGQGLQFLFEYFSETQRNKGNFPGRFSGRQFSNSRSEMNVSTLELGDSALYLCASSLDRVTDTQYFGPGTRLTVL.

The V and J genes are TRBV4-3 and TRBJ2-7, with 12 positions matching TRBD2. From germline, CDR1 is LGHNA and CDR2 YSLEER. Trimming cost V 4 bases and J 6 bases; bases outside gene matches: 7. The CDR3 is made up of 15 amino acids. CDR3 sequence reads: CASSPPTSGRGEQYF. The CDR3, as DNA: TGCGCCAGCAGCCCTCCGACTAGCGGGAGAGGCGAGCAGTACTTC.

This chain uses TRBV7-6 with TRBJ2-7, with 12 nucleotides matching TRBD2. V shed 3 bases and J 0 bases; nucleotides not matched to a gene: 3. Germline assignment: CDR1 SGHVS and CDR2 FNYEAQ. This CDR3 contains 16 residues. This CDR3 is CASSFGLAGSSYEQYF. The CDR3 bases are TGTGCCAGCAGCTTCGGACTAGCGGGAAGCTCCTACGAGCAGTACTTC.

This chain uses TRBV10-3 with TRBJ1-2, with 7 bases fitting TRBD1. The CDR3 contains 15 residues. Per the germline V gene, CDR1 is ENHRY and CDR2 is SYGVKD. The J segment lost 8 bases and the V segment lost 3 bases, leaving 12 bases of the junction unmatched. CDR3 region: CAISDPGQATGGYTF. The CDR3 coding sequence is TGTGCCATCAGTGACCCAGGACAGGCTACGGGGGGCTACACCTTC.

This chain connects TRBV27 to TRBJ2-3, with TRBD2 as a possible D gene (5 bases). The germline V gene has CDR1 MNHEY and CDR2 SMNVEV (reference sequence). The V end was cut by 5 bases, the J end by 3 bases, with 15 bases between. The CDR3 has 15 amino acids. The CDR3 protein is CASSTRGSPTDTQYF. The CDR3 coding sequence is TGTGCCAGCAGTACTCGGGGTAGTCCAACAGATACGCAGTATTTT.

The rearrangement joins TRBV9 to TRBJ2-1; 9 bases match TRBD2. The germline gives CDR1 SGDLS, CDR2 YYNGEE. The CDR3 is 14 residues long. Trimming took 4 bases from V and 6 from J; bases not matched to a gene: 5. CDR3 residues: CASSPSGIGNEQFF. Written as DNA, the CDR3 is TGTGCCAGCAGCCCTAGCGGGATCGGCAATGAGCAGTTCTTC.

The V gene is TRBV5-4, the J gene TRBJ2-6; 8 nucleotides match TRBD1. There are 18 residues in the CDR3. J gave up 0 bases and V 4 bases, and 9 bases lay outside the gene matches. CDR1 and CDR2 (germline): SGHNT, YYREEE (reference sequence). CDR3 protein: CASSVSRDRSSGANVLTF. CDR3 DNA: TGTGCCAGCAGCGTGTCCCGGGACAGGAGCTCTGGGGCCAACGTCCTGACTTTC. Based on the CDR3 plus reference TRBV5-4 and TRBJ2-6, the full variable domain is ETGVTQSPTHLIKTRGQQVTLRCSSQSGHNTVSWYQQALGQGPQFIFQYYREEENGRGNFPPRFSGLQFPNYSSELNVNALELDDSALYLCASSVSRDRSSGANVLTFGAGSRLTVL.

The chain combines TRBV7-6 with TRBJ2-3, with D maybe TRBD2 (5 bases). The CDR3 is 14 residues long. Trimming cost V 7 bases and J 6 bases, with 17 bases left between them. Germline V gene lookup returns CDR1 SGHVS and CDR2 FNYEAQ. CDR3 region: CASNTVGSRDTQYF. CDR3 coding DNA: TGTGCCAGCAACACCGTAGGGAGTCGTGATACGCAGTATTTT.

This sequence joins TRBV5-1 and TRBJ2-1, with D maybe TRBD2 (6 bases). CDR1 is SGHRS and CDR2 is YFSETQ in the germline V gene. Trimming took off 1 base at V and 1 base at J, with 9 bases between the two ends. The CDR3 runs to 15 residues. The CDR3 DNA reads TGCGCCAGCAGCTTGCAGGGAGGTTCCTACAATGAGCAGTTCTTC. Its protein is CASSLQGGSYNEQFF.

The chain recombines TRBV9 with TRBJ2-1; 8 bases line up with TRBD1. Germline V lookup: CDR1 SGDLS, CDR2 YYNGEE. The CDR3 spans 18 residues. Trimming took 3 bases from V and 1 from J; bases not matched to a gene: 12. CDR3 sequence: CASSGASQDRASYNEQFF. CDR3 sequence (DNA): TGTGCCAGCAGCGGAGCTAGCCAGGACAGGGCGTCCTACAATGAGCAGTTCTTC.

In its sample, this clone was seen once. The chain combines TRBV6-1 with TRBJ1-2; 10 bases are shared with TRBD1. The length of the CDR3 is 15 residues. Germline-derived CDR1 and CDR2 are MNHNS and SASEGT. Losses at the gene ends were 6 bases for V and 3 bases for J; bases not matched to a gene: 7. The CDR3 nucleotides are TGTGCCAGCAGCGGCGGGACAGGGGCCTACTATGGCTACACCTTC. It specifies CASSGGTGAYYGYTF.

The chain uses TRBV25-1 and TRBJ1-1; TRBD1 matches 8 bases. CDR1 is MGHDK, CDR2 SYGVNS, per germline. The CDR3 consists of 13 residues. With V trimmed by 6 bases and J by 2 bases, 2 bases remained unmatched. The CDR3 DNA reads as TGTGCCAGCAGGGGGACAGGTAACACTGAAGCTTTCTTT. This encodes CASRGTGNTEAFF. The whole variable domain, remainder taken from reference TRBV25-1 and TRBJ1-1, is EADIYQTPRYLVIGTGKKITLECSQTMGHDKMYWYQQDPGMELHLIHYSYGVNSTEKGDLSSESTVSRIRTEHFPLTLESARPSHTSQYLCASRGTGNTEAFFGQGTRLTVV.

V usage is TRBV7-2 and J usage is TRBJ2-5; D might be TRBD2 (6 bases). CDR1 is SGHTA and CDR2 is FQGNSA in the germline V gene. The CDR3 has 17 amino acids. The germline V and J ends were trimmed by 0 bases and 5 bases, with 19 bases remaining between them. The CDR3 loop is CASSLARDLALGETQYF. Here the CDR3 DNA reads TGTGCCAGCAGCTTAGCGCGGGACTTGGCCCTTGGGGAGACCCAGTACTTC.

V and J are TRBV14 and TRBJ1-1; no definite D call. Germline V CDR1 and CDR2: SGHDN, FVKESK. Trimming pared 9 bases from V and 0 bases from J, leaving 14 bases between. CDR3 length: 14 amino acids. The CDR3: CASLKQNMNTEAFF. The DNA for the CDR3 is TGTGCCAGTTTAAAACAGAACATGAACACTGAAGCTTTCTTT.

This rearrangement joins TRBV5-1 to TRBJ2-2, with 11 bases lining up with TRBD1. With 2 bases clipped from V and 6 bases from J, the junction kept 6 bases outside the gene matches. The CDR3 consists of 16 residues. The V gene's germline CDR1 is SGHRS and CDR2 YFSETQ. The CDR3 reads CASSFLGQGAPGELFF. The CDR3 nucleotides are TGCGCCAGCAGCTTCCTAGGACAGGGGGCGCCCGGGGAGCTGTTTTTT.

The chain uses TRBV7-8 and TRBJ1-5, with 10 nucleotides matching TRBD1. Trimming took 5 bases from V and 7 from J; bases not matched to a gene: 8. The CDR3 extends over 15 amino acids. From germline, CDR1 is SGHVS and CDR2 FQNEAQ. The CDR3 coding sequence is TGTGCCAGCAGCCTATCGACAGGGGGCCGGCAGCCCCAGCATTTT. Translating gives CASSLSTGGRQPQHF.

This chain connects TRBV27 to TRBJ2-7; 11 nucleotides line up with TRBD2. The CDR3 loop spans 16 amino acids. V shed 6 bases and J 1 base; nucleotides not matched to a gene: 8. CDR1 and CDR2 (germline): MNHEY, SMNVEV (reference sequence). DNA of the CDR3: TGTGCCAGCAGAGAGTTAGCGGGAGGGCGTTCCTACGAGCAGTACTTC. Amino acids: CASRELAGGRSYEQYF.

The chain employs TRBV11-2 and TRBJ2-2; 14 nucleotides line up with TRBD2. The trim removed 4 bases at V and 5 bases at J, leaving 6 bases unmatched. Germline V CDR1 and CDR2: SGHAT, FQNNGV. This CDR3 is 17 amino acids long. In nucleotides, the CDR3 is TGTGCCAGCAGCTACTCGGGACTAGCGGGAGTTACCGGGGAGCTGTTTTTT. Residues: CASSYSGLAGVTGELFF.

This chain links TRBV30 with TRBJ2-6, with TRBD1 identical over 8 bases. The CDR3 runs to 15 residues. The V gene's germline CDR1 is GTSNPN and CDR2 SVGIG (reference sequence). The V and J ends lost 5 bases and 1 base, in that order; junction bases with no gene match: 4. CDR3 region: CAWARTGSGANVLTF. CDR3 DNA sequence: TGTGCCTGGGCGCGGACAGGGTCTGGGGCCAACGTCCTGACTTTC.

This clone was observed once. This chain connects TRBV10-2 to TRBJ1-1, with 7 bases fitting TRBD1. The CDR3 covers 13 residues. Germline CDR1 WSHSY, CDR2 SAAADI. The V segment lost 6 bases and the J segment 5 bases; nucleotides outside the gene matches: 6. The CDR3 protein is CASRSGGGTEAFF. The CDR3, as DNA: TGCGCCAGCAGATCAGGGGGAGGTACTGAAGCTTTCTTT.